This T cell receptor beta chain was sequenced during a study of blood T cell repertoires in COVID-19. Study details: Material from acute and convalescent COVID-19 was sourced from the United States, Italy and Spain.

Germline V gene data show CDR1 as MDHEN and CDR2 as SYDVKM. There are 15 residues in the CDR3. V lost 5 bases to trimming and J lost 1 base, with 9 bases between them. This clone was seen once. Repertoires were generated with immunoSEQ multiplex PCR, while TCRdb's copy carries only in-frame clones and drops some. Among roughly 120,000 clones listed, 70% to 80% were seen once. V and J are TRBV28 and TRBJ2-6; D might be TRBD1 (6 bases). Specimen: peripheral blood. The receptor comes from a human donor in a cohort sampled during active COVID-19. The CDR3 nucleotides are TGTGCCAGCAGTCTACAGGGATCTGGGGCCAACGTCCTGACTTTC. Protein sequence: CASSLQGSGANVLTF.